This TCR beta chain was documented in a study of memory CD8 T cells in hepatitis C reinfection. For the study at large: Reinfection meant HCV RNA positivity after two negatives ≥60 days apart. Peak reinfection samples were taken 3 to 8 weeks after detection.

The time point denotes: peak reinfection, 3 to 8 weeks after reinfection detection. The sorted cells went straight to TCR sequencing with no prior in vitro expansion. At all three reinfection time points, viable CD3+ CD8+ CD45RO- cells from a couple of donors served as controls. The CDR3 has 16 residues. V trimming: 5 bases; J trimming: 0 bases; junction bases outside the gene matches: 6. Germline lookup yields CDR1 SGHDT and CDR2 YYEEEE. The data were produced by immunoSEQ multiplex PCR, yet TCRdb's version contains in-frame clones alone and is incomplete. Among roughly 43,000 clones listed, 85% to 90% were seen once.

This TCR derives from a young man with hepatitis C virus infection. Sequencing was done on a sample of naive CD8+ T cells sorted from blood. This sequence joins TRBV5-6 and TRBJ2-1; 9 nucleotides match TRBD1. The CDR3 sequence is CASSPGTGSSYNEQFF. CDR3 DNA: TGTGCCAGCAGTCCCGGGACAGGGAGCTCCTACAATGAGCAGTTCTTC.